Listed here are 5 T cell receptor beta chains from one sample, sequenced in a study of blood T cell repertoires in COVID-19. Method: immunoSEQ multiplex PCR; TCRdb's copy keeps in-frame clones and lacks some. The sample holds 70,000 to 95,000 clones, roughly 88% seen once. Input material: peripheral blood. All receptors derive from a human donor in a cohort sampled during active COVID-19.

The CDR3 is CASGAQGSGGGYTF. The CDR3 coding sequence is TGTGCTAGTGGTGCACAGGGCTCGGGGGGTGGCTACACCTTC. J is TRBJ1-2 and V is TRBV12-5, with D tentatively TRBD1 (6 bases). This CDR3 comprises 14 residues. Between the trimmed V and J ends, which lost 5 bases and 7 bases, there was a span of 17 bases. Germline V gene lookup returns CDR1 LGHNT and CDR2 FRNRAP.

This clone has just one count. V is TRBV29-1 and J is TRBJ2-1; D call uncertain. Per germline, CDR1 SQVTM and CDR2 ANQGSEA. This CDR3 spans 13 amino acids. The V end was cut by 0 bases, the J end by 6 bases, with 9 bases between. Written as DNA, the CDR3 is TGCAGCGTTGAAGATCGCACGAGCAATGAGCAGTTCTTC. Protein: CSVEDRTSNEQFF.

This chain uses TRBV7-2 with TRBJ2-5, with 9 bases that match TRBD2. CDR3 length: 16 residues. Germline V lookup: CDR1 SGHTA, CDR2 FQGNSA. V shed 2 bases, J shed 5 bases, and the junction held 9 bases outside the gene matches. CDR3 coding DNA: TGTGCCAGCAGCTTACTAGGCGGGGGGGCCGGGGAGACCCAGTACTTC. Protein sequence: CASSLLGGGAGETQYF. Looking up the rest from reference TRBV7-2 and TRBJ2-5 gives the full variable domain: GAGVSQSPSNKVTEKGKDVELRCDPISGHTALYWYRQSLGQGLEFLIYFQGNSAPDKSGLPSDRFSAERTGGSVSTLTIQRTQQEDSAVYLCASSLLGGGAGETQYFGPGTRLLVL.

V usage is TRBV7-8 and J usage is TRBJ2-7; 7 bases agree with TRBD1. Unmatched junction bases numbered 7, after V lost 5 bases and J lost 12 bases. The germline V gene encodes CDR1 SGHVS and CDR2 FQNEAQ. The CDR3 loop spans 11 amino acids. CDR3 region: CASSQGVVLYF. CDR3 DNA sequence: TGTGCCAGCAGCCAGGGGGTAGTCTTGTACTTC.

This chain connects TRBV4-3 to TRBJ2-5, with a possible D match to TRBD2 (6 bases). The V end was cut by 1 base, the J end by 8 bases, with 14 bases between. The germline CDR1 and CDR2 sequences are LGHNA and YSLEER. The length of the CDR3 is 14 residues. CDR3 DNA sequence: TGCGCCAGCAGCCAAGCCGCCCGGGGGTCCACCCAGTACTTC. Residues: CASSQAARGSTQYF.